This TCR beta chain comes out of a study of shared clonotypes between healthy human individuals. It was across several immunoSEQ plates that each subset's genomic DNA was evenly split. Clones were sequenced by immunoSEQ multiplex PCR, and TCRdb holds only the in-frame ones, with some missing. The table records 2 million to 2.5 million clones, 90% to 95% of them present only once. The clonotype was recovered from a man aged 18 to 35 in good health. Some clones in this sample may be carry-over from other donors' samples. Input material: naive CD4+ T cells from PBMCs. Noted subset: CD45RA+ positively selected.

CDR3 DNA: TGTGCCAGCAGCGTTATGACAGGGGGCGCTTCCGGGGAGCTGTTTTTT. It is translated as CASSVMTGGASGELFF. This chain uses TRBV9 with TRBJ2-2; 10 bases agree with TRBD1. This CDR3 has 16 amino acids. V lost 2 bases to trimming and J lost 6 bases; unmatched junction nucleotides: 7. The germline CDR1 and CDR2 sequences are SGDLS and YYNGEE. Looking up the rest from reference TRBV9 and TRBJ2-2 gives the full variable domain: DSGVTQTPKHLITATGQRVTLRCSPRSGDLSVYWYQQSLDQGLQFLIQYYNGEERAKGNILERFSAQQFPDLHSELNLSSLELGDSALYFCASSVMTGGASGELFFGEGSRLTVL.